This is a list of T cell receptor beta chains from one sample in a study of regulatory T cells in long-lasting Graves disease. From the multiplex PCR reads, TCRdb called clonotypes with MiXCR, one entry per CDR3 protein. The table has 550,000 to 700,000 distinct CDR3 sequences, more than 15% seen once. This sample was shared with a second study, whose subject was T cells in Graves' hyperthyroidism and ophthalmopathy.

Sequenced material: peripheral blood mononuclear cells (PBMCs), taken at new diagnosis, from a patient treated with antithyroid drugs. These receptors originate from a man in his late teens or twenties with Graves disease. CDR3s include the opening cysteine and the closing phenylalanine or tryptophan. The D gene is left open where the match is weak. Expanded clones are given a class, and other clones once, few, many or no size at all.

DNA	CDR3	D	size	J	V
TGTGCCAGCAGTTTCCCCTCCCTCGGACTAGCGGGGCACAATGAGCAGTTCTTC	CASSFPSLGLAGHNEQFF	TRBD2	many	TRBJ2-1	TRBV28
TGTGCCAGCAGTTTTGGGGGCACCGGGGAGCTGTTTTTT	CASSFGGTGELFF	NA	many	TRBJ2-2	TRBV27
TGTGCCAGCAGCTTAGTTGTTCTGGGGACTAGCGGGAGGGGATCCTACAATGAGCAGTTCTTC	CASSLVVLGTSGRGSYNEQFF	TRBD2	NA	TRBJ2-1	TRBV11-3
TGCAGTGTCTCACCAGGGGCGGCTGGCTACACCTTC	CSVSPGAAGYTF	NA	many	TRBJ1-2	TRBV20-1
TGCGCCAGCAGAACCACCATGGGGGCTGTGGGTGGCTACACCTTC	CASRTTMGAVGGYTF	NA	few	TRBJ1-2	TRBV5-1
TGCGCCAGCAGCTGGGAAACCTCGAAAGGGAGCTCCCACGAGCAGTACTTC	CASSWETSKGSSHEQYF	NA	NA	TRBJ2-7	TRBV5-1
TGTGCCAGCAGCCCTGGGACAGGGGAACCACCCCTCCACTTT	CASSPGTGEPPLHF	TRBD1	NA	TRBJ1-6	TRBV9
TGTGCCAGCAGAGCTAGCGGGAGGAACTACGAGCAGTACTTC	CASRASGRNYEQYF	TRBD2	many	TRBJ2-7	TRBV7-2
TGCGCCAGCGGACAGGGATCTGAAGCTTTCTTT	CASGQGSEAFF	TRBD1	many	TRBJ1-1	TRBV5-1
TGTGCCAGCAGTTTGGGGAGGAGCCAAGAGACCCAGTACTTC	CASSLGRSQETQYF	NA	few	TRBJ2-5	TRBV28
TGTGCCAGCAGCGTCTCTCCGGGGGCTCCAGATACGCAGTATTTT	CASSVSPGAPDTQYF	NA	NA	TRBJ2-3	TRBV9
TGCGCCAGCAGCCAAGAGACCCAAAACTATGGCTACACCTTC	CASSQETQNYGYTF	NA	many	TRBJ1-2	TRBV4-1
TGCAGTGCGGGAAGACTAGCGGGAATGGAGCAAGAGACCCAGTACTTC	CSAGRLAGMEQETQYF	TRBD2	many	TRBJ2-5	TRBV20-1
TGTGCCAGCAGGCTTAGCGGCACAGATACGCAGTATTTT	CASRLSGTDTQYF	NA	many	TRBJ2-3	TRBV3-1
TGTGCCAGCACCAACACTCAGGGGGGCTACACCTTC	CASTNTQGGYTF	NA	NA	TRBJ1-2	TRBV2
TGTGCCAGCAGTGATTTGGTGACCGGGGAGCTGTTTTTT	CASSDLVTGELFF	NA	few	TRBJ2-2	TRBV6-1
TGTGCCAGCAATCCTACCGGGACAATACAAGAGACCCAGTACTTC	CASNPTGTIQETQYF	NA	NA	TRBJ2-5	TRBV27
TGTGCCAGCAGTACCCGGACAGCTTACGAGCAGTACTTC	CASSTRTAYEQYF	NA	many	TRBJ2-7	TRBV27
TGCAGTGCTAGAGAAGAAGGGACAGGCTCCTACAATGAGCAGTTCTTC	CSAREEGTGSYNEQFF	TRBD1	many	TRBJ2-1	TRBV20-1
TGTGCCAGCAGTGAAACTTGGATGAACACTGAAGCTTTCTTT	CASSETWMNTEAFF	NA	NA	TRBJ1-1	TRBV6-1
TGTGCCAGTTCTGGAGGGGAGAACACTGAAGCTTTCTTT	CASSGGENTEAFF	NA	many	TRBJ1-1	TRBV28
TGCGCCAGCAGCTCCACGGACAGGGGAAGTGGCTACACCTTC	CASSSTDRGSGYTF	TRBD1	NA	TRBJ1-2	TRBV5-1
TGTGCCAGCAGCAGAACTGCGGGAGGGCCGGTAGAGACCCAGTACTTC	CASSRTAGGPVETQYF	TRBD2	few	TRBJ2-5	TRBV7-9
TGTGCCTGGAGTTCACCGGACAGGGGCGCCTATGGCTACACCTTC	CAWSSPDRGAYGYTF	TRBD1	few	TRBJ1-2	TRBV30
TGTGCCAGCAGACAGGGGAATGGCGGGGATACGCAGTATTTT	CASRQGNGGDTQYF	TRBD1	many	TRBJ2-3	TRBV2
TGTGCCATCAGTGAGTCGGCCGGGACAGGGGAACCAGATACGCAGTATTTT	CAISESAGTGEPDTQYF	TRBD1	NA	TRBJ2-3	TRBV10-3
TGTGCCAGCAGCTTAGAGGGGCTAGCGGGAGGACGAGAGCAGTTCTTC	CASSLEGLAGGREQFF	TRBD2	NA	TRBJ2-1	TRBV7-9
TGTGCCAGCAGCCAAAGGTCAGGGACAGGGAATATTGGGGGTCGCAATCAGCCCCAGCATTTT	CASSQRSGTGNIGGRNQPQHF	TRBD1	many	TRBJ1-5	TRBV27
TGTGCCAGTTCTACCGAAGGGGAGGGAACCTACGAGCAGTACTTC	CASSTEGEGTYEQYF	TRBD2	few	TRBJ2-7	TRBV19
TGTGCCAGCAGCCAAGATGGGCAGGGGAATCGAGAGACCCAGTACTTC	CASSQDGQGNRETQYF	NA	few	TRBJ2-5	TRBV3-1
TGCAGTGCTAGTCCGGGACTAGCGGGATTCCCTAGCACAGATACGCAGTATTTT	CSASPGLAGFPSTDTQYF	TRBD2	few	TRBJ2-3	TRBV20-1
TGTGCCAGCGGCTTAGTCGGACCCTACGAGCAGTACTTC	CASGLVGPYEQYF	NA	NA	TRBJ2-7	TRBV7-9
TGTGCCTGGAGCATGGGGGGATCCTACGAGCAGTACTTC	CAWSMGGSYEQYF	NA	many	TRBJ2-7	TRBV30
TGTGCCAGCAGTGAACGGAGGACAGGGTTAAATGGCTACACCTTC	CASSERRTGLNGYTF	TRBD1	NA	TRBJ1-2	TRBV2
TGCAGTGCCCCAACCACTCGGACAGGGGGCAATGAGCAGTTCTTC	CSAPTTRTGGNEQFF	TRBD1	few	TRBJ2-1	TRBV20-1
TGTGCCAGCAGCCACCCCCGGGGCATGGGATCATATGGCTACACCTTC	CASSHPRGMGSYGYTF	NA	NA	TRBJ1-2	TRBV7-9
TGTGCCAGCAGCACCAGACTAGCGGGGCTGTACAATGAGCAGTTCTTC	CASSTRLAGLYNEQFF	TRBD2	many	TRBJ2-1	TRBV13
TGCAGTGCGGGGGACTCTTATACGCAGTATTTT	CSAGDSYTQYF	NA	many	TRBJ2-3	TRBV20-1
TGTGCCAGCAGTGCAGCTAGAGGGTCCTACGAGCAGTACTTC	CASSAARGSYEQYF	NA	many	TRBJ2-7	TRBV2
TGCAGTGCTATGCGGACAGCCGCCTACGAGCAGTACTTC	CSAMRTAAYEQYF	NA	many	TRBJ2-7	TRBV20-1
TGTGCCACTCGGGACTACGAGCAGTACTTC	CATRDYEQYF	NA	few	TRBJ2-7	TRBV24-1
TGCAGTGCTAGGGGCCGGCGGGAGCGGGGGGAGCTGTTTTTT	CSARGRRERGELFF	TRBD2	NA	TRBJ2-2	TRBV20-1
NA	CASSYSSGRAEKLFF	NA	NA	TRBJ1-4	TRBV7-9
TGTGCCAGCAGCCCCTCGACCACGACTGAAGCTTTCTTT	CASSPSTTTEAFF	NA	few	TRBJ1-1	TRBV11-2
TGTGCCAGCAGTCCACCGACAGGGGGCGAGAACGAGCAGTACTTC	CASSPPTGGENEQYF	TRBD1	many	TRBJ2-7	TRBV27
TGTGCCAGCAGTGTGGGTTACTCTGGGGCCAACGTCCTGACTTTC	CASSVGYSGANVLTF	NA	NA	TRBJ2-6	TRBV2
TGTGCCAGCAGTTTAGGAAGGCAGTCCTACGAGCAGTACTTC	CASSLGRQSYEQYF	NA	NA	TRBJ2-7	TRBV12-3/TRBV12-4
TGTGCCAGCAGTTACACGTCCCGCTACGAGCAGTACTTC	CASSYTSRYEQYF	NA	many	TRBJ2-7	TRBV6-2/TRBV6-3